The clone carrying this T cell receptor (beta chain) was recorded a few times. The data stem from a study of shared clonotypes between healthy human individuals. The authors' processing: ImmunoSEQ yielded junction-only sequences lacking quality scores, so filtering differed. Clones were read by immunoSEQ multiplex PCR, and TCRdb kept only the in-frame ones, dropping some. V and J calls and clone size are given by that table; D and trimming were obtained from the DNA. Of about 2.3 million clones listed, just under 95% are singletons. V lost 4 bases, J lost 8 bases, and 15 bases lay in between. CDR1 is MNHEY and CDR2 is SMNVEV in the germline V gene (reference sequence). This CDR3 contains 14 residues.

The rearrangement joins TRBV27 to TRBJ2-1; D possibly corresponds to TRBD2 (6 bases). Sequenced input: naive CD4+ T cells from PBMCs. Documented subset: CD45RA+ positively selected. The sequence came from a man aged 18 to 29 in good health. Some clones in this sample may be carry-over from other donors' samples. The CDR3 DNA follows: TGTGCCAGCAGTTCAGGGAGGCGCGTGCATGAGCAGTTCTTC. Encoded protein: CASSSGRRVHEQFF.